This TCR beta chain was captured by sequencing in a study of T cells after yellow fever vaccination. This clonotype was detected ten times or more. A universal primer site and UMIs were added as TCR cDNA was made by 5'RACE template switching. Via MiXCR, TCRdb re-called the 5' RACE reads, giving one row per CDR3 protein. This sample has 300,000 or so distinct CDR3 sequences; about 4% occur once, and the top ten carry roughly 26%. The V segment lost 6 bases and the J segment 1 base; nucleotides outside the gene matches: 10. This CDR3 spans 17 amino acids. Looked up from germline, CDR1 is MGHRA and CDR2 is YSYEKL.

J is TRBJ2-3 and V is TRBV4-1; 10 bases are shared with TRBD2. This specimen was PBMCs, taken 5 days after the yellow fever booster vaccination. The receptor was isolated from a man aged 18 to 30 who received the YFV17D yellow fever vaccine. The CDR3 coding sequence is TGCGCCAGCAGATTCGCTAGCGGGGGAAGAGGCACAGATACGCAGTATTTT. It encodes CASRFASGGRGTDTQYF.